These 21 T cell receptor beta chains were sequenced from one sample in a study of T cell responses to AZD1222 COVID-19 vaccine. Libraries were prepared by immunoSEQ multiplex PCR; TCRdb keeps only in-frame clonotypes and omits some of them. The profile shows 66,000 or so clones, roughly 90% of them singletons. Sequenced material: peripheral blood, taken on day 0 of AZD1222 vaccination. The receptor source for this set is an adult in good health.

The CDR3 region is CASSFSEGSYGYTF. The CDR3 DNA is TGTGCCAGCAGTTTTAGCGAGGGTTCGTATGGCTACACCTTC. This chain connects TRBV6-2 or TRBV6-3 to TRBJ1-2; no clear D gene. This CDR3 spans 14 amino acids. The V gene lost 4 bases and the J gene lost 5 bases, with 14 bases spanning the gap. Germline values: CDR1 MNHEY, CDR2 SVGEGT.

V and J are TRBV5-1 and TRBJ1-6; tentatively, D is TRBD1 (5 bases). CDR3 length: 19 amino acids. The germline V and J ends were trimmed by 3 bases and 0 bases, with 19 bases remaining between them. Germline V gene data show CDR1 as SGHRS and CDR2 as YFSETQ. In nucleotides, the CDR3 is TGCGCCAGCAGCTCCGGATGGGGGTCGGGGAACTCCTATAATTCACCCCTCCACTTT. Translation: CASSSGWGSGNSYNSPLHF. Full variable domain (outside the CDR3, taken from reference TRBV5-1 and TRBJ1-6): KAGVTQTPRYLIKTRGQQVTLSCSPISGHRSVSWYQQTPGQGLQFLFEYFSETQRNKGNFPGRFSGRQFSNSRSEMNVSTLELGDSALYLCASSSGWGSGNSYNSPLHFGNGTRLTVT.

The V and J genes are TRBV18 and TRBJ2-7, with 9 nucleotides matching TRBD1. This CDR3 spans 14 amino acids. Germline CDR1 KGHSH, CDR2 LQKENI. With V trimmed by 8 bases and J by 7 bases, 12 bases remained unmatched. This chain's CDR3 is CASATNDRGYEQYF. The DNA for the CDR3 is TGTGCCAGCGCAACCAATGACAGGGGGTATGAGCAGTACTTC.

The chain links TRBV5-8 to TRBJ1-1; 7 bases align to TRBD1. Germline assignment: CDR1 SGHTS and CDR2 YDEGEE. The CDR3 totals 15 residues. The junction had 11 bases not matched to a gene; V was cut back by 4 bases and J by 5 bases. For the CDR3, the DNA is TGTGCCAGCAGCGTTTACAGGGGTTCGGGGACTGAAGCTTTCTTT. It translates to CASSVYRGSGTEAFF.

V gene TRBV27 combines with J gene TRBJ1-1, with D possibly matching TRBD1 (5 bases). Germline CDR1 reads MNHEY; CDR2 reads SMNVEV (reference sequence). Trimming left V 8 bases short and J 4 bases short, with 17 bases between. This CDR3 region has 14 residues. The DNA of the CDR3 is TGTGCCAGCGGACCCGGACACCAGGCCACTGAAGCTTTCTTT. It codes for CASGPGHQATEAFF.

This chain joins TRBV30 and TRBJ1-5, with D maybe TRBD1 (5 bases). This CDR3 comprises 14 residues. CDR1 and CDR2 (germline): GTSNPN, SVGIG (reference sequence). CDR3 region: CASHGGNSNQPQHF. CDR3 sequence (DNA): TGTGCATCACATGGGGGAAATAGCAATCAGCCCCAGCATTTT.

The chain recombines TRBV9 with TRBJ1-6; possible D gene TRBD1, 6 bases. The ends were cut back, 7 bases at V and 8 bases at J, with 13 bases in the middle. CDR1 SGDLS and CDR2 YYNGEE come from the germline V gene. This CDR3 region has 13 residues. For the CDR3, the DNA is TGTGCCAGCGGCCGGGACATGGATTCACCCCTCCACTTT. Translating gives CASGRDMDSPLHF.

This clone was seen a handful of times. This CDR3 is also generated by other DNA sequences in the sample. The rearrangement uses TRBV9 and TRBJ2-7; possible D gene TRBD2, 6 bases. CDR3 length: 15 residues. Trimming took 0 bases from V and 0 from J, leaving 10 bases between them. From germline, CDR1 is SGDLS and CDR2 YYNGEE. CDR3 amino acids: CASSVGHGSSYEQYF. CDR3 bases: TGTGCCAGCAGCGTAGGACACGGGAGCTCCTACGAGCAGTACTTC.

This chain connects TRBV29-1 to TRBJ2-3; weak D call: TRBD1 (6 bases). Trimming removed 0 bases at V and 11 bases at J, with 15 bases between. The germline CDR1 and CDR2 sequences are SQVTM and ANQGSEA. The CDR3 sequence is 13 residues long. The DNA for the CDR3 is TGCAGCGTTGAAGAAACGGGTGCCAGGGGGCAGTATTTT. This translates into CSVEETGARGQYF.

V is TRBV9 and J is TRBJ2-4; D remains unclear. This CDR3 contains 15 residues. In germline, CDR1 is SGDLS, CDR2 YYNGEE. V was cut by 0 bases and J by 9 bases, with 16 bases left in between. The CDR3 protein is CASSVDGRPWLIQYF. The DNA of the CDR3 is TGTGCCAGCAGCGTAGATGGGCGTCCGTGGCTCATTCAGTACTTC.

V gene TRBV19 combines with J gene TRBJ1-5; 7 bases fit TRBD1. CDR3 length: 13 amino acids. After removal of 9 bases from V and 3 bases from J, the junction contained 5 bases not matched to a gene. Germline values: CDR1 LNHDA, CDR2 SQIVND (reference sequence). This chain's CDR3 is CASTDRLNQPQHF. CDR3 nucleotide sequence: TGTGCCAGCACGGACAGGCTCAATCAGCCCCAGCATTTT.

The CDR3 here is CASSYAGSGANVLTF. CDR3 DNA: TGTGCCAGCAGTTACGCGGGTTCTGGGGCCAACGTCCTGACTTTC. The rearrangement joins TRBV6-5 to TRBJ2-6; perhaps TRBD2 as D (5 bases). This CDR3 has 15 residues. V shed 2 bases and J shed 1 base, with 6 bases lying between them. The germline gives CDR1 MNHEY, CDR2 SVGAGI.

The chain couples TRBV19 to TRBJ1-1; D ambiguous. V lost 1 base and J 3 bases, leaving 6 bases between the germline ends. In germline, CDR1 is LNHDA, CDR2 SQIVND (reference sequence). CDR3 length: 13 amino acids. In DNA, the CDR3 is TGTGCCAGTAGTATAGGAGGGTACACTGAAGCTTTCTTT. Its protein is CASSIGGYTEAFF.

This chain joins TRBV6-2 or TRBV6-3 and TRBJ2-7; D is unclear. V gave up 5 bases and J gave up 2 bases, with 22 bases separating them. CDR1 and CDR2 (germline): MNHEY, SVGEGT. CDR3 length: 17 amino acids. CDR3 bases: TGTGCCAGCAGTCTCCTACCATTCATAGGACCTCCCTACGAGCAGTACTTC. As protein: CASSLLPFIGPPYEQYF.

The chain couples TRBV5-8 to TRBJ2-1, with D perhaps being TRBD1 or TRBD2 (5 bases each). CDR1 and CDR2 (germline): SGHTS, YDEGEE. The CDR3 has 16 amino acids. V lost 4 bases and J lost 0, with 14 bases in between. The CDR3 is CASSPKGSSSYNEQFF. DNA of the CDR3: TGTGCCAGCAGCCCCAAGGGGAGTAGCTCCTACAATGAGCAGTTCTTC.

The rearrangement links TRBV24-1 to TRBJ1-5; D ambiguous. Trimming took off 0 bases at V and 2 bases at J, with 10 bases between the two ends. This CDR3 is built from 16 residues. Germline lookup yields CDR1 KGHDR and CDR2 SFDVKD. The CDR3 DNA reads TGTGCCACCAGTGATTTGCAGAGGGCGGGCAATCAGCCCCAGCATTTT. It translates to CATSDLQRAGNQPQHF.

The chain couples TRBV6-5 to TRBJ1-5, with 9 nucleotides matching TRBD1. Germline CDR1 reads MNHEY; CDR2 reads SVGAGI. The CDR3 extends over 15 amino acids. V was clipped by 6 bases and J by 3 bases; unmatched bases: 6. In DNA form, the CDR3 reads TGTGCCAGCAGCTCGGGACAGGGCAACAATCAGCCCCAGCATTTT. Translation gives CASSSGQGNNQPQHF.

The chain is built from TRBV6-5 and TRBJ2-2; D might be TRBD1 or TRBD2, each matching 7 bases. Trimming left V 4 bases short and J 3 bases short, with 12 bases between. CDR1 is MNHEY and CDR2 is SVGAGI in the germline V gene. The CDR3 has 15 residues. The CDR3 loop is CASSLSGGDTGELFF. The CDR3 region has the DNA TGTGCCAGCAGTTTATCAGGGGGGGACACCGGGGAGCTGTTTTTT.

The chain joins TRBV11-3 to TRBJ1-2, with 9 nucleotides matching TRBD1. CDR3 length: 15 amino acids. The germline V gene encodes CDR1 SGHNT and CDR2 YENEEA. V dropped 1 base and J dropped 5; count of bases not matched to a gene: 5. This chain's CDR3 is CASSLAGQGRYGYTF. The DNA of the CDR3 is TGTGCCAGCAGCTTAGCTGGACAGGGGCGGTATGGCTACACCTTC.

This clone came up a few times. This chain joins TRBV24-1 and TRBJ1-2; D not certain. Trimming took 3 bases from V and 4 from J, leaving 11 bases between them. CDR1 is KGHDR and CDR2 is SFDVKD in the germline V gene. This CDR3 has 14 amino acids. The CDR3 DNA follows: TGTGCCACCAGTGATGGTTCGGCGGCCTATGGCTACACCTTC. Its protein product is CATSDGSAAYGYTF.

The rearrangement joins TRBV28 to TRBJ1-2; no clear D gene. CDR3 size: 15 residues. In germline, CDR1 is MDHEN, CDR2 SYDVKM. Trimming removed 1 base at V and 3 bases at J, with 12 bases between. The CDR3 sequence is CASSLLTPADYGYTF. CDR3 coding DNA: TGTGCCAGCAGTTTATTAACCCCGGCCGACTATGGCTACACCTTC.